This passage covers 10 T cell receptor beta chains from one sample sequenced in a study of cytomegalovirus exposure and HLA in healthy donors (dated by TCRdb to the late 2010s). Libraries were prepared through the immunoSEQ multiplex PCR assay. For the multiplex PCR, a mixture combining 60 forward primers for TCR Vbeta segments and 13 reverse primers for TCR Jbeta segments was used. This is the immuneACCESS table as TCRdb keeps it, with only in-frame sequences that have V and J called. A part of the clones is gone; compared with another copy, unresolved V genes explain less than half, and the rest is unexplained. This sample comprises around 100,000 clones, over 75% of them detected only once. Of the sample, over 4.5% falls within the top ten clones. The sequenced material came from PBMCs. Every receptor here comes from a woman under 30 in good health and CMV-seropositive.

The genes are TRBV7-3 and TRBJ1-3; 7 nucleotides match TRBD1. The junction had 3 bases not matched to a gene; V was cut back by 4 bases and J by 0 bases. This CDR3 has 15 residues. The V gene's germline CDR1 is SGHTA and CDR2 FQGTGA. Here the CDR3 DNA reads TGTGCCAGCAGCTCCGGGGACAGCTCTGGAAACACCATATATTTT. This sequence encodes CASSSGDSSGNTIYF.

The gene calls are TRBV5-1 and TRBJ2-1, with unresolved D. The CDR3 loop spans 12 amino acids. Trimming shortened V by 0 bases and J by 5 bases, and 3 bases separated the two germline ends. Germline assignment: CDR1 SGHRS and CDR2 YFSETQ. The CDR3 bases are TGCGCCAGCAGCTTGGGCGACAATGAGCAGTTCTTC. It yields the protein CASSLGDNEQFF.

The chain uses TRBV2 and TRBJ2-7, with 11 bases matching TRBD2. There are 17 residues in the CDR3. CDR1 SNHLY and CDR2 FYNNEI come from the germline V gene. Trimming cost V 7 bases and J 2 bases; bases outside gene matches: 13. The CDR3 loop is CASTQGTSGPRTYEQYF. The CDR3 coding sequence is TGTGCCAGCACGCAAGGGACTAGCGGCCCCCGGACCTACGAGCAGTACTTC. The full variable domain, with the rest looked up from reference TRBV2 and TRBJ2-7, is EPEVTQTPSHQVTQMGQEVILRCVPISNHLYFYWYRQILGQKVEFLVSFYNNEISEKSEIFDDQFSVERPDGSNFTLKIRSTKLEDSAMYFCASTQGTSGPRTYEQYFGPGTRLTVT.

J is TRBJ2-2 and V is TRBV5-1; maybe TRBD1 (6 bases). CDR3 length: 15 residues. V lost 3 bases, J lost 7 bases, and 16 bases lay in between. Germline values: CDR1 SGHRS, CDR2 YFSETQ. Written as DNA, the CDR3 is TGCGCCAGCAGCTCCGGACAGTCAGACCTCGGGGAGCTGTTTTTT. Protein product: CASSSGQSDLGELFF.

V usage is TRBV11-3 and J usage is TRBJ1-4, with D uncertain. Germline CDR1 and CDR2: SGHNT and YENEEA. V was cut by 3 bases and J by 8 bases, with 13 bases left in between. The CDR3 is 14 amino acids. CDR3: CASSLGREKEKLFF. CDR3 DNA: TGTGCCAGCAGCTTGGGAAGGGAGAAAGAAAAACTGTTTTTT.

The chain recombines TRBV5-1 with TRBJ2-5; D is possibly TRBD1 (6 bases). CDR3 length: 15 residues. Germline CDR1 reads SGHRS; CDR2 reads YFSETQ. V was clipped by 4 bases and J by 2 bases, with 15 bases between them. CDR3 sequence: CASSLLSDRQETQYF. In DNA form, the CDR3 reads TGCGCCAGCAGCCTCCTATCTGACAGGCAAGAGACCCAGTACTTC.

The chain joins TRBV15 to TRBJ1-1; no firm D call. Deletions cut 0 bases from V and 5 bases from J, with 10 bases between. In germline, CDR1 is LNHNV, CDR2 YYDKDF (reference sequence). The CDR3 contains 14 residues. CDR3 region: CATSRDQEGTEAFF. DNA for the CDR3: TGTGCCACCAGCAGAGATCAGGAGGGTACTGAAGCTTTCTTT.

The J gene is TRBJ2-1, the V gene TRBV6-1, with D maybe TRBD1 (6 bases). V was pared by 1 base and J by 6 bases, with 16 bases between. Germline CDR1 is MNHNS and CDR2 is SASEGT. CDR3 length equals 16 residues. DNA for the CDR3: TGTGCCAGCAGTGAAGAACCAGGGGCTCCCTCCAATGAGCAGTTCTTC. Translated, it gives CASSEEPGAPSNEQFF.

CDR3 in DNA: TGCGCCAGCAGCGGGGGGATCTCGGGTGCCGGGGAGCTGTTTTTT. Its protein is CASSGGISGAGELFF. This chain joins TRBV5-1 and TRBJ2-2; D possibly corresponds to TRBD2 (6 bases). The germline gives CDR1 SGHRS, CDR2 YFSETQ. This CDR3 spans 15 amino acids. With 4 bases removed from V and 6 bases from J, the gap between germline ends came to 16 bases.

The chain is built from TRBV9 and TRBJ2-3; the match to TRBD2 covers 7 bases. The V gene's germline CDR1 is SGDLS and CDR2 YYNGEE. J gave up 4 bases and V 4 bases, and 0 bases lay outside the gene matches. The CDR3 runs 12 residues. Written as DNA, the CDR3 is TGTGCCAGCAGCCGGGGGGCAGATACGCAGTATTTT. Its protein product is CASSRGADTQYF.